A selection of T cell receptor beta chains follows, all from one sample in a study of response to subunit inactivated influenza vaccine. TCRdb redid the calling of the RT-PCR reads with MiXCR, one entry per CDR3 protein. The sample has approximately 500,000 distinct CDR3 sequences; 10% to 15% are singletons. The source was PBMCs from blood, collected more than 35 days after vaccination. These receptors came from a man between 45 and 60 years old who received an inactivated influenza vaccine. Each CDR3 is given without its conserved first and last residue. The order of the fields is CDR3 protein, CDR3 length, V gene.

CDR3aa: ASSVRGYGDQETQY; len: 14; v_gene: TRBV7-2
CDR3aa: ASSLVGGRVYEQY; len: 13; v_gene: TRBV7-9
CDR3aa: ASSLRRDHSTGSGANVLT; len: 18; v_gene: TRBV12-3/TRBV12-4
CDR3aa: ASSPLLGGNTIY; len: 12; v_gene: TRBV27
CDR3aa: ASSRGNSGRATNEQF; len: 15; v_gene: TRBV6-2/TRBV6-3
CDR3aa: ASSFARRANVLT; len: 12; v_gene: TRBV7-2
CDR3aa: ASSPSGAQETQY; len: 12; v_gene: TRBV10-2
CDR3aa: ASSEGGAVYNSPLH; len: 14; v_gene: TRBV6-1
CDR3aa: ASSLASFSARSGDTQY; len: 16; v_gene: TRBV7-2
CDR3aa: ASSLAGLAGDSTDTQY; len: 16; v_gene: TRBV28
CDR3aa: ASSANFGTPYEQY; len: 13; v_gene: TRBV9
CDR3aa: ASSPRRSGEQY; len: 11; v_gene: TRBV12-3/TRBV12-4
CDR3aa: SARHQRVSLH; len: 10; v_gene: TRBV20-1
CDR3aa: ASSGAGMGEQY; len: 11; v_gene: TRBV25-1
CDR3aa: SAGSRTGKYEQY; len: 12; v_gene: TRBV20-1
CDR3aa: ASSSAGTDTQY; len: 11; v_gene: TRBV12-3/TRBV12-4
CDR3aa: AWRWGSSYNEQF; len: 12; v_gene: TRBV30
CDR3aa: SAQWRGGGGNTDTQY; len: 15; v_gene: TRBV20-1
CDR3aa: SARASAGGGTDTQY; len: 14; v_gene: TRBV20-1
CDR3aa: ASSQRLLGEQY; len: 11; v_gene: TRBV14
CDR3aa: ATSRESGVKQF; len: 11; v_gene: TRBV15
CDR3aa: ASRDRLAGPTDTQY; len: 14; v_gene: TRBV12-3/TRBV12-4
CDR3aa: ASSYWDRPYEQY; len: 12; v_gene: TRBV7-9
CDR3aa: ASGTDRADTQY; len: 11; v_gene: TRBV24-1
CDR3aa: SARRDSYEQY; len: 10; v_gene: TRBV20-1
CDR3aa: SVARRLSGQEYYGYT; len: 15; v_gene: TRBV29-1
CDR3aa: ASSRSGGGPHEQY; len: 13; v_gene: TRBV12-3/TRBV12-4
CDR3aa: AISDTRGRSYEQY; len: 13; v_gene: TRBV10-3
CDR3aa: ASSSTGQGTTQH; len: 12; v_gene: TRBV6-5
CDR3aa: ASSYTIGELF; len: 10; v_gene: TRBV6-6
CDR3aa: ASSQGGLAGGTITKQY; len: 16; v_gene: TRBV3-1
CDR3aa: ASSHAGGPVLETQY; len: 14; v_gene: TRBV5-1
CDR3aa: ASSLAGAGGADTQY; len: 14; v_gene: TRBV5-1
CDR3aa: ASSLEHSRYNEQF; len: 13; v_gene: TRBV7-2
CDR3aa: ASSSSGSYNEQF; len: 12; v_gene: TRBV7-2
CDR3aa: ASSLAGLAGGPYEQF; len: 15; v_gene: TRBV7-2
CDR3aa: ASSLRQGPLNEQF; len: 13; v_gene: TRBV5-1
CDR3aa: ASRTTRPQQF; len: 10; v_gene: TRBV12-3/TRBV12-4
CDR3aa: ASSLSEGHTEAF; len: 12; v_gene: TRBV27
CDR3aa: ASSQGGGASSYNEQF; len: 15; v_gene: TRBV3-1
CDR3aa: SASRTSGRTTDTQY; len: 14; v_gene: TRBV20-1
CDR3aa: ASSLAGPSYEQY; len: 12; v_gene: TRBV12-3/TRBV12-4
CDR3aa: ASSDPRGGLADTQY; len: 14; v_gene: TRBV28
CDR3aa: ASSASGKDTQY; len: 11; v_gene: TRBV7-2
CDR3aa: SARDMQGTDTQY; len: 12; v_gene: TRBV20-1